The clone carrying this T cell receptor beta chain was observed a handful of times. This sample was included in a study of CD8+ T cells in alopecia areata. PBMCs, the starting material, were the source of sorted CD4+ and CD8+ T cells. This CDR3 has 18 residues. Unmatched junction bases numbered 14, after V lost 2 bases and J lost 5 bases. Germline values: CDR1 SGHVS, CDR2 FQNEAQ. RNA extraction and reverse transcription yielded cDNA as sequencing template. Libraries were prepared by immunoSEQ multiplex PCR; TCRdb keeps only in-frame clonotypes and omits some of them. Of 90,000 to 100,000 clones listed, roughly 41% are singletons.

The clonotype was recovered from a human donor with alopecia areata. The J gene is TRBJ2-3, the V gene TRBV7-8; the match to TRBD1 covers 9 bases. The sample consisted of CD4+ T cells sorted from blood. CDR3 protein: CASSLRSDRGFSGDTQYF. The CDR3 DNA sequence: TGTGCCAGCAGCTTACGGTCGGACAGGGGTTTTTCGGGAGATACGCAGTATTTT.